Shown below are 24 T cell receptor beta chains from a single sample sequenced in a study of cytomegalovirus exposure and HLA in healthy donors. In the PCR, 60 Vbeta and 13 Jbeta primers were used. The method was immunoSEQ multiplex PCR; TCRdb's version includes in-frame clones alone and lacks a portion of them. The sample holds 69,000 or so clones, roughly 76% seen once. Sequencing was carried out using PBMCs. These receptors were collected from a man between 18 and 29 years old in good health and CMV-seronegative.

This sequence joins TRBV7-9 and TRBJ2-3, with TRBD2 matching 7 bases. V lost 7 bases to trimming and J lost 4 bases; unmatched junction nucleotides: 8. The CDR3 runs to 14 residues. Per the germline V gene, CDR1 is SEHNR and CDR2 is FQNEAQ (reference sequence). The CDR3 is CASTPGGIPDTQYF. CDR3 DNA sequence: TGTGCCAGCACCCCCGGGGGGATTCCAGATACGCAGTATTTT.

This clone has just one count. The CDR3 DNA is TGTGCCAGCAGCCAAGGACAGGGGGCGAACACTGAAGCTTTCTTT. Translation gives CASSQGQGANTEAFF. This rearrangement joins TRBV4-2 to TRBJ1-1, with TRBD1 matching 10 bases. This CDR3 spans 15 amino acids. V was pared by 1 base and J by 1 base, with 0 bases of the junction left unmatched. Per the germline V gene, CDR1 is LGHNA and CDR2 is YNFKEQ.

This clone was counted a few times. The V gene is TRBV7-6, the J gene TRBJ2-5; TRBD2 agrees at 13 bases. The CDR3 contains 14 residues. The germline gives CDR1 SGHVS, CDR2 FNYEAQ. V gave up 5 bases and J gave up 5 bases; unmatched junction bases: 2. The CDR3 sequence: CASSVTSGGETQYF. The CDR3 region has the DNA TGTGCCAGCAGCGTGACTAGCGGGGGGGAGACCCAGTACTTC.

This chain links TRBV5-1 with TRBJ2-7; 9 bases match TRBD1. There are 14 residues in the CDR3. Germline V CDR1 and CDR2: SGHRS, YFSETQ. V shed 6 bases and J 3 bases; nucleotides not matched to a gene: 7. This CDR3 is CASKWDRVSYEQYF. CDR3 sequence (DNA): TGCGCCAGCAAGTGGGACAGGGTTAGCTACGAGCAGTACTTC.

This chain joins TRBV10-3 and TRBJ1-4; a weak D match, TRBD1 (5 bases). Germline CDR1 is ENHRY and CDR2 is SYGVKD. V was pared by 2 bases and J by 5 bases, with 9 bases between. The CDR3 extends over 14 amino acids. The CDR3 loop is CAISEGDLNEKLFF. The CDR3 DNA reads as TGTGCCATCAGTGAGGGGGACTTGAATGAAAAACTGTTTTTT.

This sequence joins TRBV6-6 and TRBJ1-2; D unresolved. V shed 8 bases and J shed 2 bases, with 15 bases lying between them. This CDR3 is 14 amino acids long. Germline assignment: CDR1 MNHNY and CDR2 SVGAGI (reference sequence). In nucleotides, the CDR3 is TGTGCCAGCGCAGCAGGATCTAAAAACTATGGCTACACCTTC. It translates to CASAAGSKNYGYTF.

The J gene is TRBJ1-1, the V gene TRBV5-1, with D possibly being TRBD1 (5 bases). The germline V gene has CDR1 SGHRS and CDR2 YFSETQ. Trimming pared 4 bases from V and 3 bases from J, leaving 13 bases between. CDR3 length: 14 residues. This CDR3 is CASSRGVGHTEAFF. The CDR3 DNA follows: TGCGCCAGCAGCCGGGGGGTCGGGCACACTGAAGCTTTCTTT.

This chain links TRBV29-1 with TRBJ2-1, with 10 bases fitting TRBD2. The CDR3 runs to 13 residues. The V gene end was trimmed by 6 bases and the J gene end by 8 bases; junction bases not matched to a gene: 7. The V gene's germline CDR1 is SQVTM and CDR2 ANQGSEA. The CDR3 DNA sequence: TGCAGCGTCGTCCGACTAGCGGGTTATGAGCAGTTCTTC. Protein sequence: CSVVRLAGYEQFF.

This clone was seen a single time. The chain couples TRBV30 to TRBJ1-1; D might be TRBD1 (6 bases). Germline CDR1 reads GTSNPN; CDR2 reads SVGIG (reference sequence). This CDR3 region has 14 residues. V was clipped by 5 bases and J by 5 bases, with 18 bases between them. CDR3 protein: CAWGPVGGLTEAFF. As DNA, the CDR3 is TGTGCCTGGGGCCCCGTAGGGGGATTGACTGAAGCTTTCTTT.

The J gene is TRBJ1-4, the V gene TRBV19; a possible D gene is TRBD1 (5 bases). The germline V gene has CDR1 LNHDA and CDR2 SQIVND (reference sequence). This CDR3 is built from 16 residues. With 5 bases removed from V and 0 bases from J, the gap between germline ends came to 13 bases. Written as DNA, the CDR3 is TGTGCCAGTAGTCCGCCTGGGGCTCCAACTAATGAAAAACTGTTTTTT. Its translation: CASSPPGAPTNEKLFF. The full variable domain, in which reference TRBV19 and TRBJ1-4 provide the parts outside the CDR3, is DGGITQSPKYLFRKEGQNVTLSCEQNLNHDAMYWYRQDPGQGLRLIYYSQIVNDFQKGDIAEGYSVSREKKESFPLTVTSAQKNPTAFYLCASSPPGAPTNEKLFFGSGTQLSVL.

The rearrangement joins TRBV5-1 to TRBJ2-3; 9 bases fit TRBD1. The CDR3 is made up of 13 amino acids. Germline V gene lookup returns CDR1 SGHRS and CDR2 YFSETQ. After removal of 7 bases from V and 4 bases from J, the junction contained 4 bases not matched to a gene. The CDR3 reads CASARTGADTQYF. The CDR3, as DNA: TGCGCCAGCGCTAGGACAGGGGCAGATACGCAGTATTTT.

The chain has TRBV9 and TRBJ1-3, with 7 bases fitting TRBD1. This CDR3 spans 15 amino acids. CDR1 is SGDLS, CDR2 YYNGEE, per germline. The V and J ends lost 0 bases and 4 bases, in that order; junction bases with no gene match: 4. The CDR3, as DNA: TGTGCCAGCAGCGTAGAAGGGGGCATGGGAAACACCATATATTTT. It is translated as CASSVEGGMGNTIYF. Based on the CDR3 plus reference TRBV9 and TRBJ1-3, the full variable domain is DSGVTQTPKHLITATGQRVTLRCSPRSGDLSVYWYQQSLDQGLQFLIQYYNGEERAKGNILERFSAQQFPDLHSELNLSSLELGDSALYFCASSVEGGMGNTIYFGEGSWLTVV.

The genes are TRBV7-3 and TRBJ1-2; TRBD1 matches 7 bases. CDR1 SGHTA and CDR2 FQGTGA come from the germline V gene. This CDR3 has 16 residues. With V trimmed by 5 bases and J by 4 bases, 13 bases remained unmatched. The CDR3 DNA sequence: TGTGCCAGCAGCCCACACCGACAGGGACTGGGCTATGGCTACACCTTC. Its translation: CASSPHRQGLGYGYTF.

This clone is a singleton in its sample. The CDR3 DNA sequence: TGTGCCAGTAGTGACCCGACAGGGCTAGCCAAAAACATTCAGTACTTC. This encodes CASSDPTGLAKNIQYF. The chain combines TRBV19 with TRBJ2-4, with 7 bases matching TRBD1. The germline gives CDR1 LNHDA, CDR2 SQIVND (reference sequence). There are 16 residues in the CDR3. The V and J ends lost 5 bases and 0 bases, in that order; junction bases with no gene match: 7.

V usage is TRBV19 and J usage is TRBJ2-5, with 15 bases matching TRBD2. Germline V gives CDR1 LNHDA, CDR2 SQIVND (reference sequence). This CDR3 has 15 residues. V lost 6 bases, J lost 2 bases, and 1 base stayed unmatched. DNA of the CDR3: TGTGCCAGTAGCGGACTAGCGGGGGGGCAAGAGACCCAGTACTTC. Its translation is CASSGLAGGQETQYF.

The gene calls are TRBV2 and TRBJ1-4; 7 positions agree with TRBD1. After removal of 6 bases from V and 8 bases from J, the junction contained 12 bases not matched to a gene. This CDR3 spans 15 amino acids. The germline gives CDR1 SNHLY, CDR2 FYNNEI. The CDR3 DNA sequence: TGTGCCAGCAGGGAGGACAGGCGGGTGGGCGAAAAACTGTTTTTT. This gives the protein CASREDRRVGEKLFF. Complete variable domain (other parts from reference TRBV2 and TRBJ1-4): EPEVTQTPSHQVTQMGQEVILRCVPISNHLYFYWYRQILGQKVEFLVSFYNNEISEKSEIFDDQFSVERPDGSNFTLKIRSTKLEDSAMYFCASREDRRVGEKLFFGSGTQLSVL.

The chain recombines TRBV6-5 with TRBJ1-5; 8 bases fit TRBD1. With V trimmed by 6 bases and J by 0 bases, 4 bases remained unmatched. This CDR3 spans 15 amino acids. Germline V gene data show CDR1 as MNHEY and CDR2 as SVGAGI. CDR3 DNA: TGTGCCAGCAGACCGACAGGGGATAGCAATCAGCCCCAGCATTTT. It translates to CASRPTGDSNQPQHF.

This chain uses TRBV30 with TRBJ1-6, with 7 bases fitting TRBD1. The CDR3 spans 13 residues. Germline CDR1 GTSNPN, CDR2 SVGIG (reference sequence). J was trimmed by 4 bases and V by 5 bases; bases with no gene match: 2. Here the CDR3 reads CAWRQGYNSPLHF. As DNA, the CDR3 is TGTGCCTGGCGACAGGGTTATAATTCACCCCTCCACTTT.

The chain uses TRBV28 and TRBJ2-1; D may be TRBD1 (6 bases). Germline V gene data show CDR1 as MDHEN and CDR2 as SYDVKM. This CDR3 comprises 15 residues. V gave up 8 bases and J gave up 8 bases, with 22 bases separating them. CDR3 in amino acids: CASSVLQGSFYEQFF. CDR3 DNA sequence: TGTGCCAGCTCAGTTTTGCAGGGGTCATTCTATGAGCAGTTCTTC.

The chain employs TRBV7-9 and TRBJ2-1; 9 nucleotides agree with TRBD2. Losses at the gene ends were 1 base for V and 10 bases for J; bases not matched to a gene: 8. This CDR3 contains 15 residues. Germline CDR1 reads SEHNR; CDR2 reads FQNEAQ (reference sequence). CDR3 sequence (DNA): TGTGCCAGCAGCTTAGAGGGCGGGGGGGCCAGGGAGCAGTTCTTC. Protein: CASSLEGGGAREQFF.

This chain uses TRBV6-6 with TRBJ1-2; D gene unclear. This CDR3 contains 12 residues. CDR1 is MNHNY, CDR2 SVGAGI, per germline (reference sequence). The V and J ends lost 7 bases and 1 base respectively, with 7 bases between them. The CDR3 loop is CASKEGNYGYTF. CDR3 coding DNA: TGTGCCAGCAAGGAGGGTAACTATGGCTACACCTTC.

The chain is built from TRBV27 and TRBJ2-6; D perhaps matches TRBD1 (5 bases). V was cut by 1 base and J by 0 bases, with 13 bases left in between. The length of the CDR3 is 18 residues. Germline CDR1 MNHEY, CDR2 SMNVEV (reference sequence). In DNA form, the CDR3 reads TGTGCCAGCAGTTTATGGCAGGGTAAACGCTCTGGGGCCAACGTCCTGACTTTC. Protein: CASSLWQGKRSGANVLTF.

J is TRBJ2-1 and V is TRBV19; D unresolved. This CDR3 contains 14 residues. V shed 3 bases and J shed 0 bases, with 6 bases lying between them. The germline CDR1 and CDR2 sequences are LNHDA and SQIVND (reference sequence). CDR3 region: CASSITASYNEQFF. CDR3 nucleotide sequence: TGTGCCAGTAGTATCACAGCCTCCTACAATGAGCAGTTCTTC.

The chain combines TRBV10-1 with TRBJ2-3, with D maybe TRBD2 (7 bases). Germline values: CDR1 WNHNN, CDR2 SYGVQD (reference sequence). This CDR3 has 14 amino acids. Between the trimmed V and J ends, which lost 9 bases and 4 bases, there was a span of 17 bases. Written as DNA, the CDR3 is TGCGCCAGTAGTCGGGGGGCCCGCGCAGATACGCAGTATTTT. As protein: CASSRGARADTQYF.